What follows describes a single T cell receptor (beta chain). This CDR3 comprises 15 residues. In germline, CDR1 is SNHLY, CDR2 FYNNEI. Trimming took off 2 bases at V and 2 bases at J, with 13 bases between the two ends. The data were taken from a study of shared clonotypes between healthy human individuals. Sorted subsets were amplified in replicate PCRs using about 200 ng DNA, roughly 30,000 T cell genomes. Profiled with immunoSEQ multiplex PCR; TCRdb holds only in-frame clones, not every one. Found here are around 2.3 million clones, 90% to 96% of them singletons; the top ten hold approximately 0.13%.

Material for sequencing was naive CD4+ T cells sorted from blood. Subset: CD45RA+ positively selected. This clonotype originated in a man aged 18-30 years in good health. The chain joins TRBV2 to TRBJ2-7; possibly TRBD1 or TRBD2 for D (6 bases each). The CDR3 region is CASSERGLTPYEQYF. The CDR3 region has the DNA TGTGCCAGCAGTGAACGGGGGCTGACCCCCTACGAGCAGTACTTC.